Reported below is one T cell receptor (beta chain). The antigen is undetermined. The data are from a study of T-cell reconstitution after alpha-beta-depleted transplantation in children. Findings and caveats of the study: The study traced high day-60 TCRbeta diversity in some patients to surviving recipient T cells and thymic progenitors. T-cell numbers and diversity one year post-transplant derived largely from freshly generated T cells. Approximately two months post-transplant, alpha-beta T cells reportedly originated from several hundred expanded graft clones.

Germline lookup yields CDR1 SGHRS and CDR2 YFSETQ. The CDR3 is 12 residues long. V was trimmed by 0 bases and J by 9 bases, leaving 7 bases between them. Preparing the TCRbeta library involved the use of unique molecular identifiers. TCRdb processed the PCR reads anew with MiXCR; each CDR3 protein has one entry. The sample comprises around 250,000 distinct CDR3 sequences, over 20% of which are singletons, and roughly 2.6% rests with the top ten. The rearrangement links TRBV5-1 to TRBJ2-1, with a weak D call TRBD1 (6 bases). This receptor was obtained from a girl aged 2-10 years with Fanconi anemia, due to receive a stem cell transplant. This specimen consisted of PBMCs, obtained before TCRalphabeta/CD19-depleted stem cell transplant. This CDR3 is CASSLEGVEQFF. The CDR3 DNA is TGCGCCAGCAGCTTGGAGGGGGTTGAGCAGTTCTTC.